The 21 T cell receptor beta chains in this list originate from one sample, sequenced in a study of CD8 T cells in Susac syndrome. Roughly 0.45 to 1 ug RNA was reverse transcribed with random hexamers. TCRdb re-called the immunoSEQ multiplex PCR reads through MiXCR, storing one row per CDR3 protein. The sample lists about 130,000 distinct CDR3 sequences, around 94% occurring once. The sample was CD8+ T cells from PBMCs. These receptors all come from a human donor with Susac syndrome.

V and J are TRBV6-2 or TRBV6-3 and TRBJ2-5; TRBD1 agrees at 9 bases. The length of the CDR3 is 14 residues. CDR1 is MNHEY, CDR2 SVGEGT, per germline. Germline trimming cut 4 bases from V and 3 bases from J; bases unmatched to any gene: 3. CDR3 sequence (DNA): TGTGCCAGCAGTTCAGACAGGGGGGAAGAGACCCAGTACTTC. Amino acid sequence: CASSSDRGEETQYF.

In DNA form, the CDR3 reads TGCGCCAGCAGCGGTGGGGGACAGGGGGGTCGTGGCTACACCTTC. Protein sequence: CASSGGGQGGRGYTF. The V call is TRBV4-1, the J call TRBJ1-2; 11 bases line up with TRBD1. CDR1 MGHRA and CDR2 YSYEKL come from the germline V gene. The V and J ends lost 5 bases and 7 bases, in that order; junction bases with no gene match: 9. This CDR3 spans 15 amino acids.

The gene calls are TRBV28 and TRBJ2-1, with D possibly TRBD1 on 6 matching bases. V lost 7 bases, J lost 6 bases, and 13 bases lay in between. This CDR3 has 13 amino acids. The germline V gene encodes CDR1 MDHEN and CDR2 SYDVKM. The CDR3 coding sequence is TGTGCCAGCACCCTCCGAGGGGGCAATGAGCAGTTCTTC. It yields the protein CASTLRGGNEQFF.

V gene TRBV6-2 or TRBV6-3 combines with J gene TRBJ2-5; D not certain. CDR3 length: 13 residues. V gave up 4 bases and J gave up 2 bases, with 8 bases separating them. Germline CDR1 MNHEY, CDR2 SVGEGT. The chain's CDR3 is CASSLWGQETQYF. As DNA, the CDR3 is TGTGCCAGCAGTTTATGGGGACAAGAGACCCAGTACTTC.

The rearrangement joins TRBV11-2 to TRBJ1-1; D remains ambiguous. Trimming removed 4 bases from V and 3 bases from J, with 9 bases in between. Germline CDR1 and CDR2: SGHAT and FQNNGV. The CDR3 spans 13 residues. As DNA, the CDR3 is TGTGCCAGCAGCTCGGGGTGGGACACTGAAGCTTTCTTT. Residues: CASSSGWDTEAFF.

This clonotype has just a few counts. The chain recombines TRBV27 with TRBJ2-1; D call uncertain. This CDR3 has 14 residues. The germline CDR1 and CDR2 sequences are MNHEY and SMNVEV (reference sequence). The V end was cut by 3 bases, the J end by 1 base, with 7 bases between. This chain's CDR3 is CASSFGTSYNEQFF. CDR3 DNA: TGTGCCAGCAGTTTTGGTACTTCCTACAATGAGCAGTTCTTC.

V usage is TRBV12-3 or TRBV12-4 and J usage is TRBJ2-7, with TRBD1 matching 11 bases. The CDR3 sequence is 16 residues long. J was trimmed by 4 bases and V by 3 bases; bases with no gene match: 8. DNA for the CDR3: TGTGCCAGCAGTTTTTCCCCCGGGACAGGGGGTTACGAGCAGTACTTC. Its protein product is CASSFSPGTGGYEQYF.

This clonotype was detected once. The chain joins TRBV7-8 to TRBJ1-5; a weak D match, TRBD1 (6 bases). Trimming left V 3 bases short and J 5 bases short, with 14 bases between. CDR3 size: 15 residues. Germline CDR1 is SGHVS and CDR2 is FQNEAQ. CDR3 sequence (DNA): TGTGCCAGCAGCTTCGTAGGGGGAATGGATCAGCCCCAGCATTTT. This codes for CASSFVGGMDQPQHF.

The CDR3 here is CASSLGSGEYQPQHF. The DNA for the CDR3 is TGTGCCAGCAGCTTAGGGTCAGGGGAATATCAGCCCCAGCATTTT. The rearrangement joins TRBV7-9 to TRBJ1-5; tentative D call: TRBD1 (6 bases). This CDR3 has 15 residues. CDR1 is SEHNR and CDR2 is FQNEAQ in the germline V gene (reference sequence). V was clipped by 1 base and J by 5 bases, with 12 bases between them.

The genes are TRBV4-3 and TRBJ2-7; either TRBD1 or TRBD2 may supply D (5 bases each). CDR1 LGHNA and CDR2 YSLEER come from the germline V gene. This CDR3 is 14 amino acids long. Trimming left V 0 bases short and J 2 bases short, with 8 bases between. The CDR3 sequence: CASSQDRGTYEQYF. CDR3 DNA: TGCGCCAGCAGCCAAGATCGGGGCACCTACGAGCAGTACTTC.

J is TRBJ2-3 and V is TRBV12-3 or TRBV12-4; D possibly corresponds to TRBD2 (5 bases). There are 15 residues in the CDR3. V lost 3 bases and J 4 bases, leaving 14 bases between the germline ends. As DNA, the CDR3 is TGTGCCAGCAGTTTTTACTCGGAGGCTTCAGATACGCAGTATTTT. Translation gives CASSFYSEASDTQYF.

The V call is TRBV9, the J call TRBJ1-5, with TRBD1 as a possible D gene (5 bases). Germline V gene lookup returns CDR1 SGDLS and CDR2 YYNGEE. CDR3 length equals 15 residues. V lost 3 bases and J 0 bases, leaving 10 bases between the germline ends. The CDR3 protein is CASSAGGDSNQPQHF. CDR3 nucleotide sequence: TGTGCCAGCAGCGCGGGGGGGGATAGCAATCAGCCCCAGCATTTT.

The J gene is TRBJ1-2, the V gene TRBV3-1; no firm D call. The germline CDR1 and CDR2 sequences are LGHDT and YNNKEL (reference sequence). Trimming removed 1 base at V and 2 bases at J, with 17 bases between. CDR3 length: 17 amino acids. The CDR3 is CASSQGFEGEKNYGYTF. CDR3 sequence (DNA): TGTGCCAGCAGCCAAGGGTTCGAAGGTGAGAAAAACTATGGCTACACCTTC.

The chain has TRBV28 and TRBJ1-2; the match to TRBD1 covers 7 bases. The CDR3 sequence is 18 residues long. Trimming took 5 bases from V and 0 from J; bases not matched to a gene: 15. Germline CDR1 reads MDHEN; CDR2 reads SYDVKM. Here the CDR3 reads CASSPNRGFVHANYGYTF. CDR3 coding DNA: TGTGCCAGCAGTCCAAACAGGGGATTCGTACATGCTAACTATGGCTACACCTTC.

This chain connects TRBV30 to TRBJ2-3; D not certain. CDR3 size: 13 residues. The germline gives CDR1 GTSNPN, CDR2 SVGIG (reference sequence). Trimming removed 1 base at V and 0 bases at J, with 5 bases between. CDR3 amino acids: CAWSAGSTDTQYF. Here the CDR3 DNA reads TGTGCCTGGAGTGCGGGTAGCACAGATACGCAGTATTTT.

The CDR3 DNA reads as TGCGCCAGCAGCCCAACCGGGACAGGGGAATCTGGGGCCAACGTCCTGACTTTC. Translated, it gives CASSPTGTGESGANVLTF. This chain joins TRBV4-1 and TRBJ2-6; 10 positions match TRBD1. The CDR3 length is 18 residues. Germline CDR1 MGHRA, CDR2 YSYEKL. The V segment lost 4 bases and the J segment 1 base; nucleotides outside the gene matches: 7.

The gene calls are TRBV25-1 and TRBJ1-2, with 9 positions matching TRBD1. Germline values: CDR1 MGHDK, CDR2 SYGVNS. The CDR3 loop spans 13 amino acids. V was clipped by 6 bases and J by 7 bases; unmatched bases: 6. The CDR3: CASRGGQGPGYTF. Here the CDR3 DNA reads TGTGCCAGCAGGGGGGGACAGGGTCCTGGCTACACCTTC.

This sequence joins TRBV30 and TRBJ1-3; tentative D call: TRBD1 (5 bases). Trimming removed 2 bases at V and 4 bases at J, with 9 bases between. The CDR3 is made up of 13 amino acids. Germline V CDR1 and CDR2: GTSNPN, SVGIG (reference sequence). This CDR3 is CAWSSRDGNTIYF. The CDR3, as DNA: TGTGCCTGGAGTAGCAGGGACGGAAACACCATATATTTT. Filled out from reference TRBV30 and TRBJ1-3, the complete variable domain reads SQTIHQWPATLVQPVGSPLSLECTVEGTSNPNLYWYRQAAGRGLQLLFYSVGIGQISSEVPQNLSASRPQDRQFILSSKKLLLSDSGFYLCAWSSRDGNTIYFGEGSWLTVV.

The chain links TRBV3-1 to TRBJ2-5, with D perhaps assigned TRBD1 or TRBD2 (7 bases each). The CDR3 is 16 residues long. Germline lookup yields CDR1 LGHDT and CDR2 YNNKEL (reference sequence). Trimming took 0 bases from V and 7 from J, leaving 18 bases between them. The CDR3 sequence is CASSQEVGQPGGTQYF. The CDR3 DNA follows: TGTGCCAGCAGCCAAGAAGTGGGACAGCCGGGGGGGACCCAGTACTTC.

The rearrangement uses TRBV7-3 and TRBJ2-3; D remains ambiguous. The germline V and J ends were trimmed by 1 base and 1 base, with 3 bases remaining between them. This CDR3 spans 13 amino acids. The V gene's germline CDR1 is SGHTA and CDR2 FQGTGA. The CDR3 DNA is TGTGCCAGCAGCTTAATTGGCACAGATACGCAGTATTTT. It encodes CASSLIGTDTQYF. Together with reference TRBV7-3 and TRBJ2-3, the CDR3 gives the full variable domain: GAGVSQTPSNKVTEKGKYVELRCDPISGHTALYWYRQSLGQGPEFLIYFQGTGAADDSGLPNDRFFAVRPEGSVSTLKIQRTERGDSAVYLCASSLIGTDTQYFGPGTRLTVL.

The chain uses TRBV28 and TRBJ1-2, with D perhaps TRBD1 (5 bases). The CDR3 has 13 amino acids. V was trimmed by 4 bases and J by 8 bases, leaving 14 bases between them. CDR1 and CDR2 (germline): MDHEN, SYDVKM. The DNA for the CDR3 is TGTGCCAGCAGTTCAAAAGGGGAGATCGGCTACACCTTC. Residues: CASSSKGEIGYTF.